The present TCR beta chain was sequenced within a study of identical twins. The germline V gene encodes CDR1 MNHNS and CDR2 SASEGT. V shed 6 bases and J shed 4 bases, with 20 bases lying between them. This CDR3 has 16 amino acids. A note on this clonotype: Its antigen is unknown.

TCRdb processed the 5' RACE reads anew with MiXCR; each CDR3 protein has one entry. In the table there are 1.5 million to 2 million distinct CDR3 sequences, more than 30% of which are singletons. Study-wide results and caveats: High-abundance cord blood beta clonotypes had fewer insertions; memory repertoires showed none.

Everyone who gave samples was a healthy Caucasian. The chain has TRBV6-1 and TRBJ2-3; a weak D match, TRBD2 (5 bases). Sequencing was carried out using cord blood. The receptor comes from a newborn girl in good health. The CDR3 here is CASRRGPAEQADTQYF. DNA for the CDR3: TGTGCCAGCAGACGAGGCCCAGCGGAGCAGGCAGATACGCAGTATTTT.